This T cell receptor beta chain was retrieved from a study of T cells in Graves' hyperthyroidism and ophthalmopathy. The study's findings and limits: A model of 13 V-J features distinguished ophthalmopathy from stable hyperthyroidism. Most thyroid clonotypes expanded above 0.001 appeared in blood too.

There were TCR beta CDR3 regions amplified from RNA transcripts. HTBI primers were employed in a first-round RT-PCR of the TCR CDR3. TCRdb reprocessed the multiplex PCR reads via MiXCR and lists one record per CDR3 protein. In the table there are roughly 510,000 distinct CDR3 sequences, 46% of which are singletons. The length of the CDR3 is 15 residues. The trim removed 5 bases at V and 7 bases at J, leaving 12 bases unmatched. CDR1 and CDR2 (germline): SGHTA, FQGNSA. Any patient presenting with uncontrolled infection, other autoimmune disease, pregnancy or lactation was left out. Concerning this clonotype itself: Its specificity is not known.

Sequencing was done on a sample of peripheral blood or thyroid tissue (not recorded which). The chain combines TRBV7-2 with TRBJ1-2; 8 bases fit TRBD1. This sequence originates from an adult woman with Graves' disease, either hyperthyroidism or ophthalmopathy (not recorded which). The CDR3 is CASSPAPTGGSGYTF. In nucleotides, the CDR3 is TGTGCCAGCAGCCCAGCCCCCACAGGGGGATCTGGCTACACCTTC.